The rows below give T cell receptor beta chains drawn from one sample of a study of regulatory T cells in long-lasting Graves disease. Via MiXCR, TCRdb re-called the multiplex PCR reads, giving one row per CDR3 protein. This table has about 430,000 distinct CDR3 sequences, approximately 15% appearing once. These data were likewise used in another study, on T cells in Graves' hyperthyroidism and ophthalmopathy.

The sequences come from peripheral blood mononuclear cells (PBMCs), collected at new diagnosis, from a patient treated with antithyroid drugs. These TCRs come from a woman aged 40 to 55 with Graves disease. Each CDR3 is given with its conserved first and last residue. The order of the fields is V gene, J gene, clone size, CDR3 protein. The size field is filled for only some rows; it gives once, few, many or a size class.

V gene: TRBV12-3/TRBV12-4
J gene: TRBJ2-3
clone size: many
CDR3 protein: CASSLLASGRVSTDTQYF

V gene: TRBV20-1
J gene: TRBJ1-1
clone size: .
CDR3 protein: CSARDRVEATVFF

V gene: TRBV29-1
J gene: TRBJ1-2
clone size: many
CDR3 protein: CSVEDLNRSDGYTF

V gene: TRBV12-3/TRBV12-4
J gene: TRBJ1-1
clone size: many
CDR3 protein: CASRPRDTINTEAFF

V gene: TRBV3-1
J gene: TRBJ1-1
clone size: many
CDR3 protein: CASSQGQGEAFF

V gene: TRBV29-1
J gene: TRBJ2-1
clone size: many
CDR3 protein: CSVDGQGGYEQFF

V gene: TRBV12-3/TRBV12-4
J gene: .
clone size: many
CDR3 protein: CASQVAGVETQYF

V gene: TRBV28
J gene: TRBJ2-7
clone size: many
CDR3 protein: CASSPYYPGGEQYF

V gene: TRBV19
J gene: TRBJ2-7
clone size: many
CDR3 protein: CASSLHPPQRERGEQYF

V gene: TRBV5-6
J gene: TRBJ2-7
clone size: many
CDR3 protein: CASSFSPSYEQYF

V gene: TRBV28
J gene: TRBJ2-7
clone size: many
CDR3 protein: CASSLWGDSDYEQYF

V gene: TRBV13
J gene: TRBJ2-3
clone size: many
CDR3 protein: CASSAGASAMDTQYF

V gene: TRBV13
J gene: TRBJ2-3
clone size: .
CDR3 protein: CASSLKLAGSTADTQYF

V gene: TRBV11-3
J gene: TRBJ2-1
clone size: many
CDR3 protein: CASSLDLTSGANNEQSF

V gene: TRBV13
J gene: TRBJ2-1
clone size: many
CDR3 protein: CASSLVASRLGVNEQFF

V gene: TRBV2
J gene: TRBJ2-7
clone size: .
CDR3 protein: CASRLTSGFNEQYF

V gene: TRBV11-3
J gene: TRBJ2-7
clone size: many
CDR3 protein: CASSLKRSGRASTSYEQYF

V gene: TRBV12-5
J gene: TRBJ2-1
clone size: .
CDR3 protein: CASGQTGPNEQFF

V gene: TRBV12-3/TRBV12-4
J gene: TRBJ2-1
clone size: many
CDR3 protein: CASRPGLEGGNEQFF

V gene: TRBV3-1
J gene: TRBJ2-7
clone size: few
CDR3 protein: CASSQGDTGGYEQYF

V gene: TRBV2
J gene: TRBJ2-1
clone size: many
CDR3 protein: CASSNGLAAYNEQFF

V gene: TRBV10-3
J gene: TRBJ1-5
clone size: .
CDR3 protein: CAITSGRGQPQHF

V gene: TRBV11-3
J gene: TRBJ2-5
clone size: many
CDR3 protein: CASSLGVEKFQETQYF

V gene: TRBV12-3/TRBV12-4
J gene: TRBJ2-2
clone size: many
CDR3 protein: CASSYGTGNTGELFF

V gene: TRBV6-2/TRBV6-3
J gene: TRBJ2-3
clone size: few
CDR3 protein: CASSYQLQSGTQYF

V gene: TRBV25-1
J gene: TRBJ2-1
clone size: .
CDR3 protein: CASRRGASSYNEQFF

V gene: TRBV27
J gene: TRBJ2-3
clone size: many
CDR3 protein: CASSPRLDADTQYF

V gene: TRBV19
J gene: TRBJ1-1
clone size: many
CDR3 protein: CASSLTGYYRDSKMNTEAFF

V gene: TRBV27
J gene: TRBJ1-2
clone size: many
CDR3 protein: CASSPGQGRYGYTF

V gene: TRBV19
J gene: TRBJ2-1
clone size: many
CDR3 protein: CASGAPQGNEQFF

V gene: TRBV29-1
J gene: TRBJ1-2
clone size: many
CDR3 protein: CSVVQALPYGYTF

V gene: TRBV6-1
J gene: TRBJ2-1
clone size: many
CDR3 protein: CASRLTGDSPASLYNEQFF

V gene: TRBV7-2
J gene: TRBJ1-3
clone size: few
CDR3 protein: CASRQPNSGNTIYF

V gene: TRBV10-3
J gene: TRBJ2-2
clone size: few
CDR3 protein: CAISEIGPPSPGELFF

V gene: TRBV6-2/TRBV6-3
J gene: TRBJ1-6
clone size: .
CDR3 protein: CASSYVATGTANSPLHF

V gene: TRBV7-2
J gene: TRBJ2-3
clone size: many
CDR3 protein: CASSPQGPSTDTQYF

V gene: TRBV27
J gene: TRBJ2-1
clone size: many
CDR3 protein: CASSFTPGLAHNEQFF